The 32 T cell receptor beta chains in this list originate from one sample, sequenced in a study of T cells after yellow fever vaccination. One entry per CDR3 protein, called by TCRdb with MiXCR from the 5' RACE reads. The sample lists 300,000 to 350,000 distinct CDR3 sequences; over 3.5% were seen once. The sequencing used PBMCs, collected 15 days after the yellow fever booster vaccination. The receptors originated from a man younger than 30 who received the YFV17D yellow fever vaccine.

This rearrangement joins TRBV5-1 to TRBJ1-2; the D gene is possibly TRBD1 (6 bases). Trimming removed 3 bases from V and 6 bases from J, with 15 bases in between. This CDR3 spans 14 amino acids. Per the germline V gene, CDR1 is SGHRS and CDR2 is YFSETQ. Here the CDR3 DNA reads TGCGCCAGCAGCTCCACGACAGGTTCCGATGGCTACACCTTC. Translation gives CASSSTTGSDGYTF.

This sequence joins TRBV12-3 or TRBV12-4 and TRBJ1-2; D unresolved. Trimming removed 7 bases at V and 4 bases at J, with 16 bases between. The CDR3 extends over 14 amino acids. The CDR3: CASKRGGWGYGYTF. The CDR3 bases are TGTGCCAGCAAAAGAGGTGGCTGGGGCTATGGCTACACCTTC.

This clonotype was picked up many times. V is TRBV5-4 and J is TRBJ2-5, with 8 nucleotides matching TRBD2. The CDR3 is 14 residues long. V trimming: 4 bases; J trimming: 1 base; junction bases outside the gene matches: 3. Looked up from germline, CDR1 is SGHNT and CDR2 is YYREEE (reference sequence). CDR3 protein: CASSLRGAQETQYF. CDR3 bases: TGTGCCAGCAGCCTGCGGGGGGCCCAAGAGACCCAGTACTTC.

This clonotype was counted many times. The chain employs TRBV6-5 and TRBJ2-2, with D possibly being TRBD1 (6 bases). This CDR3 spans 15 amino acids. Trimming took 6 bases from V and 4 from J, leaving 15 bases between them. Per germline, CDR1 MNHEY and CDR2 SVGAGI. The CDR3 sequence: CASSPGVPATGELFF. CDR3 DNA: TGTGCCAGCAGCCCAGGGGTTCCGGCCACCGGGGAGCTGTTTTTT.

This clonotype came up many times. The rearrangement links TRBV28 to TRBJ1-1; D not certain. The CDR3 runs 15 residues. Deletions cut 3 bases from V and 4 bases from J, with 15 bases between. Germline CDR1 reads MDHEN; CDR2 reads SYDVKM. In nucleotides, the CDR3 is TGTGCCAGCAGTTTGGCCTCTCCTGGGGTCACTGAAGCTTTCTTT. It encodes CASSLASPGVTEAFF.

The rearrangement joins TRBV12-3 or TRBV12-4 to TRBJ1-1; D might be TRBD1 (6 bases). Trimming pared 6 bases from V and 4 bases from J, leaving 15 bases between. The CDR3 is made up of 14 amino acids. For the CDR3, the DNA is TGTGCCAGCAGAGACACAGGGCTGGGCACTGAAGCTTTCTTT. Translating gives CASRDTGLGTEAFF.

In DNA, the CDR3 is TGCAGTGCTAGAGGCGCCGCAGGGCGGAACTATGGCTACACCTTC. Residues: CSARGAAGRNYGYTF. The V call is TRBV20-1, the J call TRBJ1-2; D is possibly TRBD1 (5 bases). V was cut by 1 base and J by 2 bases, with 14 bases left in between. Per the germline V gene, CDR1 is DFQATT and CDR2 is SNEGSKA (reference sequence). The CDR3 covers 15 residues.

This clonotype was observed at least ten times. The chain couples TRBV11-2 to TRBJ2-5, with 7 bases matching TRBD2. V gave up 2 bases and J gave up 4 bases; unmatched junction bases: 4. The V gene's germline CDR1 is SGHAT and CDR2 FQNNGV. The CDR3 contains 14 residues. As DNA, the CDR3 is TGTGCCAGCAGCTTACCCGGGGGGTTAGAGACCCAGTACTTC. It is translated as CASSLPGGLETQYF.

The sample holds a few counts of this clonotype. This chain joins TRBV5-6 and TRBJ1-5; 11 nucleotides align to TRBD1. J lost 5 bases, V lost 2 bases, and 12 bases had no gene match. From germline, CDR1 is SGHDT and CDR2 YYEEEE. CDR3 length: 18 amino acids. The CDR3 here is CASSFRTGGLLGDQPQHF. CDR3 DNA: TGTGCCAGCAGCTTTAGGACAGGGGGCCTACTTGGCGATCAGCCCCAGCATTTT. The complete variable domain, with remaining parts taken from reference TRBV5-6 and TRBJ1-5, reads DAGVTQSPTHLIKTRGQQVTLRCSPKSGHDTVSWYQQALGQGPQFIFQYYEEEERQRGNFPDRFSGHQFPNYSSELNVNALLLGDSALYLCASSFRTGGLLGDQPQHFGDGTRLSIL.

This clonotype was picked up many times. The chain combines TRBV20-1 with TRBJ1-4; no clear D. Trimming stripped 3 bases from V and 6 bases from J, with 17 bases between. Germline CDR1 reads DFQATT; CDR2 reads SNEGSKA (reference sequence). The CDR3 is made up of 15 amino acids. The CDR3, as DNA: TGCAGTGCTAGCCCCGTAGCAGCTAGCGATGAAAAACTGTTTTTT. As protein: CSASPVAASDEKLFF.

CDR3 coding DNA: TGCAGCGTCGGGACAGGGACTAGCACAGATACGCAGTATTTT. It specifies CSVGTGTSTDTQYF. The chain couples TRBV29-1 to TRBJ2-3, with 9 bases matching TRBD1. Germline V CDR1 and CDR2: SQVTM, ANQGSEA. The ends lost 6 bases at V and 0 bases at J; junction bases unmatched: 4. This CDR3 is 14 amino acids long.

This sequence joins TRBV5-1 and TRBJ2-5; the match to TRBD1 covers 9 bases. Germline CDR1 SGHRS, CDR2 YFSETQ. This CDR3 comprises 15 residues. V was clipped by 2 bases and J by 1 base; unmatched bases: 3. The CDR3, as DNA: TGCGCCAGCAGCTTACAGGGGGCTGGCCAAGAGACCCAGTACTTC. Translated, it gives CASSLQGAGQETQYF.

This clonotype occurred a few times. V gene TRBV12-3 or TRBV12-4 combines with J gene TRBJ1-6; D may be TRBD1 (6 bases). The CDR3 runs to 15 residues. V dropped 4 bases and J dropped 5 bases, with 12 bases sitting between them. The CDR3 DNA is TGTGCCAGCAGTTATGGGGGGCACGATAATTCACCCCTCCACTTT. Its protein product is CASSYGGHDNSPLHF.

This chain uses TRBV5-4 with TRBJ1-1, with D perhaps matching TRBD1 (6 bases). Trimming removed 2 bases from V and 4 bases from J, with 12 bases in between. Per germline, CDR1 SGHNT and CDR2 YYREEE (reference sequence). The length of the CDR3 is 14 residues. CDR3 coding DNA: TGTGCCAGCAGCTTCCCCACACAGGGCACTGAAGCTTTCTTT. Its protein product is CASSFPTQGTEAFF.

In this sample, this clonotype turned up many times. The chain uses TRBV6-5 and TRBJ1-1, with TRBD1 matching over 9 bases. CDR1 is MNHEY, CDR2 SVGAGI, per germline. The CDR3 covers 14 residues. The V gene end was trimmed by 6 bases and the J gene end by 10 bases; junction bases not matched to a gene: 12. The CDR3 here is CASRPNRGRVGAFF. CDR3 DNA: TGTGCCAGCAGACCCAACAGGGGGCGAGTCGGAGCTTTCTTT.

The chain carries TRBV5-1 and TRBJ2-3; no reliable D call. CDR1 and CDR2 (germline): SGHRS, YFSETQ. The V and J ends lost 1 base and 0 bases respectively, with 9 bases between them. The CDR3 length is 15 residues. The CDR3: CASSLMGFSTDTQYF. For the CDR3, the DNA is TGCGCCAGCAGCTTGATGGGGTTTAGCACAGATACGCAGTATTTT.

The chain has TRBV5-4 and TRBJ1-6; 8 positions match TRBD1. The V and J ends lost 0 bases and 4 bases, in that order; junction bases with no gene match: 3. The CDR3 sequence is 16 residues long. Germline CDR1 is SGHNT and CDR2 is YYREEE (reference sequence). The CDR3 nucleotides read TGTGCCAGCAGCTTGGGGGGGACAGGTTATAATTCACCCCTCCACTTT. It codes for CASSLGGTGYNSPLHF.

This clonotype has a handful of counts. This sequence joins TRBV6-5 and TRBJ1-3, with TRBD1 as a possible D gene (6 bases). V lost 0 bases and J 0 bases, leaving 9 bases between the germline ends. Germline assignment: CDR1 MNHEY and CDR2 SVGAGI. The CDR3 has 16 residues. CDR3 DNA: TGTGCCAGCAGTTACTCATGGACAGCCTCTGGAAACACCATATATTTT. Its protein product is CASSYSWTASGNTIYF.

This clonotype was seen ten or more times. The chain has TRBV20-1 and TRBJ2-5; TRBD2 agrees at 8 bases. This CDR3 has 15 residues. The V gene end was trimmed by 1 base and the J gene end by 5 bases; junction bases not matched to a gene: 9. Germline V lookup: CDR1 DFQATT, CDR2 SNEGSKA (reference sequence). CDR3 region: CSARVPLAGGETQYF. CDR3 DNA: TGCAGTGCTAGAGTTCCCCTGGCGGGGGGTGAGACCCAGTACTTC.

This clonotype was seen many times. The rearrangement joins TRBV4-3 to TRBJ1-3; D uncertain. Germline V gene sequence: CDR1 LGHNA, CDR2 YSLEER. The CDR3 loop spans 15 amino acids. The V and J ends lost 0 bases and 0 bases respectively, with 6 bases between them. The CDR3, as DNA: TGCGCCAGCAGCCAAGATCATAACTCTGGAAACACCATATATTTT. It codes for CASSQDHNSGNTIYF.

As regards this clonotype: The germline gene is not matched at one end of the junction; a read error may be the cause. The chain links TRBV6-2 or TRBV6-3 to TRBJ2-7, with D perhaps TRBD1 (7 bases). Germline lookup yields CDR1 MNHEY and CDR2 SVGEGT. The CDR3 consists of 10 residues. CDR3 region: CAKQPGQRDF. CDR3 nucleotides: TGTGCCAAACAACCGGGACAGCGGGACTTC.

V and J are TRBV6-6 and TRBJ2-7; 9 bases map to TRBD1. CDR1 and CDR2 (germline): MNHNY, SVGAGI (reference sequence). CDR3 length: 15 residues. After removal of 0 bases from V and 3 bases from J, the junction contained 3 bases not matched to a gene. In nucleotides, the CDR3 is TGTGCCAGCAGTTACTCCTACAGGGGGCACTACGAGCAGTACGTC. Translation: CASSYSYRGHYEQYV.

In its sample, this clonotype was seen many times. The chain joins TRBV4-1 to TRBJ1-4; TRBD1 matches 10 bases. The CDR3 length is 16 residues. Germline CDR1 and CDR2: MGHRA and YSYEKL. With V trimmed by 3 bases and J by 8 bases, 9 bases remained unmatched. In nucleotides, the CDR3 is TGCGCCAGCAGCCACCCAAGGACAGGGGGGGAGGAAAAACTGTTTTTT. This encodes CASSHPRTGGEEKLFF.

This clonotype was seen at least ten times. The J gene is TRBJ2-3, the V gene TRBV5-4, with D unresolved. V was shortened by 4 bases and J by 2 bases, with 11 bases between the two germline ends. Germline lookup yields CDR1 SGHNT and CDR2 YYREEE (reference sequence). The CDR3 sequence is 14 residues long. The CDR3 protein is CASSAGLVTDTQYF. For the CDR3, the DNA is TGTGCCAGCAGCGCCGGGCTAGTCACAGATACGCAGTATTTT.

The chain couples TRBV14 to TRBJ2-1, with 8 bases identical to TRBD1. CDR3 length: 15 amino acids. The germline V gene encodes CDR1 SGHDN and CDR2 FVKESK. Trimming removed 2 bases from V and 6 bases from J; junction bases left unmatched: 6. The CDR3 region has the DNA TGTGCCAGCAGCCAAATCGGGACAGGAAGCAATGAGCAGTTCTTC. Translating it yields CASSQIGTGSNEQFF.

This clonotype was seen at least ten times. The rearrangement joins TRBV5-1 to TRBJ2-1; 11 bases are shared with TRBD2. The CDR3 contains 17 residues. The V gene's germline CDR1 is SGHRS and CDR2 YFSETQ. The junction had 11 bases not matched to a gene; V was cut back by 4 bases and J by 5 bases. The CDR3 sequence: CASSLARLAGGHNEQFF. The CDR3 nucleotides read TGCGCCAGCAGCCTGGCCCGTCTAGCGGGGGGCCACAATGAGCAGTTCTTC.

This clonotype showed up many times. The rearrangement uses TRBV5-6 and TRBJ1-2; tentatively, D is TRBD1 (5 bases). CDR3 length: 14 amino acids. The germline V gene encodes CDR1 SGHDT and CDR2 YYEEEE. V lost 5 bases, J lost 3 bases, and 14 bases lay in between. The CDR3 region is CASSGIGVYYGYTF. DNA for the CDR3: TGTGCCAGCAGTGGTATAGGGGTCTACTATGGCTACACCTTC.

There are a few counts of this clonotype. The chain links TRBV4-1 to TRBJ2-1, with 10 positions matching TRBD2. The junction had 12 bases not matched to a gene; V was cut back by 4 bases and J by 6 bases. CDR1 and CDR2 from the germline V gene are MGHRA and YSYEKL. The CDR3 consists of 17 residues. As DNA, the CDR3 is TGCGCCAGCAGCCCATACTTAGCGGGGGGACGGGGCAATGAGCAGTTCTTC. Its translation is CASSPYLAGGRGNEQFF.

This clonotype was counted at least ten times. The chain recombines TRBV12-3 or TRBV12-4 with TRBJ1-5; no reliable D call. V was cut by 5 bases and J by 2 bases, with 7 bases left in between. The CDR3 sequence is 13 residues long. The CDR3 sequence is CASSPWGNQPQHF. CDR3 DNA: TGTGCCAGCAGTCCGTGGGGCAATCAGCCCCAGCATTTT.

This clonotype was seen only a few times. V is TRBV4-1 and J is TRBJ1-1; unclear D gene. V lost 0 bases, J lost 0 bases, and 11 bases lay in between. The CDR3 length is 16 residues. CDR1 and CDR2 (germline): MGHRA, YSYEKL. DNA of the CDR3: TGCGCCAGCAGCCAAGACGGGAGGGCTTTGAACACTGAAGCTTTCTTT. Translated, it gives CASSQDGRALNTEAFF.

This clonotype was detected only a few times. This chain uses TRBV7-6 with TRBJ2-3, with no clear D. There are 15 residues in the CDR3. Germline V gene sequence: CDR1 SGHVS, CDR2 FNYEAQ. V shed 1 base and J shed 1 base, with 9 bases lying between them. The CDR3 region is CASSLGTPGTDTQYF. The CDR3 DNA sequence: TGTGCCAGCAGCTTAGGGACCCCCGGCACAGATACGCAGTATTTT.

This clonotype occurred a few times. The genes are TRBV12-3 or TRBV12-4 and TRBJ1-1; D gene unclear. The CDR3 consists of 13 residues. Trimming took off 5 bases at V and 3 bases at J, with 10 bases between the two ends. DNA for the CDR3: TGTGCCAGCAGTCAGAGTGGGGACACTGAAGCTTTCTTT. It translates to CASSQSGDTEAFF.